Each of the 5 T cell receptor beta chains below was sequenced from the same sample in a study of shared T cell receptors in the human thymus. Profiled with immunoSEQ multiplex PCR; TCRdb holds only in-frame clones, not every one. Here the sample spans 720,000 or so clones, 75% to 90% being singletons. This sample was also put to use in a study of human thymus T cells.

The sequencing sample was made of thymocytes. All receptors derive from a girl in the first two years of life with a congenital heart defect.

The gene calls are TRBV9 and TRBJ1-1, with 7 bases matching TRBD1. The germline gives CDR1 SGDLS, CDR2 YYNGEE. With V trimmed by 7 bases and J by 3 bases, 18 bases remained unmatched. This CDR3 contains 17 residues. The CDR3 nucleotides are TGTGCCAGCGGACCACCTCCTAGACAGGGAAGGTACACTGAAGCTTTCTTT. This codes for CASGPPPRQGRYTEAFF.

The J gene is TRBJ1-2, the V gene TRBV7-6; no clear D. Trimming stripped 5 bases from V and 5 bases from J, with 18 bases between. Germline CDR1 SGHVS, CDR2 FNYEAQ. This CDR3 contains 15 residues. The CDR3 loop reads CASSPVWGGKYGYTF. The CDR3 DNA reads TGTGCCAGCAGCCCCGTATGGGGAGGGAAGTATGGCTACACCTTC.

The V call is TRBV10-1, the J call TRBJ1-1; tentative D call: TRBD1 (5 bases). CDR3 length equals 16 residues. Per the germline V gene, CDR1 is WNHNN and CDR2 is SYGVQD (reference sequence). V shed 2 bases and J shed 2 bases, with 15 bases lying between them. The CDR3 DNA is TGCGCCAGCAGTGAGGCCTCCGGGGGACCTAACACTGAAGCTTTCTTT. This gives the protein CASSEASGGPNTEAFF.

V and J are TRBV7-4 and TRBJ2-3; TRBD2 matches at 10 bases. The CDR3 runs to 16 residues. V gave up 5 bases and J gave up 6 bases; unmatched junction bases: 11. In germline, CDR1 is SGHVT, CDR2 SQSDAQ. The CDR3, as DNA: TGTGCCAGCAGCCCTAGCGGGGGCCCTCCGAGTGATACGCAGTATTTT. Encoded protein: CASSPSGGPPSDTQYF.

The chain has TRBV5-1 and TRBJ2-5, with D perhaps TRBD2 (6 bases). CDR1 and CDR2 (germline): SGHRS, YFSETQ. The CDR3 runs 16 residues. V lost 1 base and J lost 1, with 14 bases in between. Here the CDR3 reads CASSLRGGAVQETQYF. DNA for the CDR3: TGCGCCAGCAGCTTGCGTGGCGGGGCCGTCCAAGAGACCCAGTACTTC.